This T cell receptor (beta chain) was profiled in a study of human T cells and chemical hapten exposure. Unique molecular identifiers were attached to individual cDNA molecules within the library. TCRdb passed the RACE reads through MiXCR, listing each CDR3 protein once. The sample has under 130,000 distinct CDR3 sequences, 9.5% to 12% seen once. This clonotype was counted ten times or more. Time point: patch test 1, 2 weeks after DPC sensitization. Treatment denoted: therapeutic diphenylcyclopropenone sensitization with weekly scalp DPC. Staff drew blood before applying each patch test. The CDR3 loop spans 14 amino acids. V was cut by 3 bases and J by 2 bases, with 9 bases left in between. CDR1 and CDR2 from the germline V gene are MNHNS and SASEGT.

The receptor's source is a woman aged 40-49 years with alopecia areata. Some clones in this sample may be carry-over from other donors' samples. Material: whole blood, obtained in connection with sensitization to the hapten diphenylcyclopropenone (DPC). V is TRBV6-1 and J is TRBJ2-3; D perhaps matches TRBD2 (5 bases). This CDR3 reads CASSEAGHTDTQYF. CDR3 coding DNA: TGTGCCAGCAGTGAGGCGGGCCACACAGATACGCAGTATTTT.